This TCR beta chain was documented in a study of vaccination and CD4 T cells after COVID-19. This clonotype was counted between two and nine times. Its antigen remains unidentified. This CDR3 region has 15 residues. Germline values: CDR1 SGHTA, CDR2 FQGNSA. V was cut by 2 bases and J by 2 bases, with 12 bases left in between. The Oncomine TCR Beta short-read assay was what sequenced the DNA obtained from cultured CD4+ T cells. TCRdb reprocessed the PCR reads with MiXCR, giving one entry per CDR3 protein. This table holds over 12,000 distinct CDR3 sequences, about 45% found once. Treatment in this sample: approximately nine-day PBMC culture with coronavirus spike peptide pools or control peptides (ViraFEST assay).

Sequenced: CD4+ T cells from blood, cultured in vitro. The chain has TRBV7-2 and TRBJ1-2, with D unresolved. The receptor's source is a human donor who had recovered from COVID-19. CDR3 nucleotides: TGTGCCAGCAGCTTAAACGTACTACAGAACTATGGCTACACCTTC. Encoded protein: CASSLNVLQNYGYTF.